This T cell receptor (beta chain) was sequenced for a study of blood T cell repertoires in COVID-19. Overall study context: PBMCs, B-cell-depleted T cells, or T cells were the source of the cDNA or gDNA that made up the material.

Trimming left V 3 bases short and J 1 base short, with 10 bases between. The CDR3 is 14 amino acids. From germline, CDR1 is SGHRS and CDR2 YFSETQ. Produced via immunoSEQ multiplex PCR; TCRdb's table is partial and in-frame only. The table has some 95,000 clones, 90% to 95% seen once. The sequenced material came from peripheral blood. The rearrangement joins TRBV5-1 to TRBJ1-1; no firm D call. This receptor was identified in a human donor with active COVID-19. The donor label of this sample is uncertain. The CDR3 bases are TGCGCCAGCAGCTCCTCAGGTGGGAACACTGAAGCTTTCTTT. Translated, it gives CASSSSGGNTEAFF.